These 11 T cell receptor beta chains share one sample of origin, sequenced in a study of beta chain features in type 1 diabetes (dated by TCRdb to the late 2010s). The method was the immunoSEQ multiplex PCR assay. All of the isolated RNA was reverse transcribed with the High Capacity cDNA Reverse Transcription Kit, so expressed TCRB transcripts were sequenced. Entries here come from immuneACCESS through TCRdb and include only in-frame sequences with V and J called. Some clones fail to appear in such tables; in the studies checked, an unresolved V gene covers under half of the shortfall, and the cause of the remainder is unknown. The sample records 900,000 or so clones, roughly a sixth of which are singletons. 0.02% to 0.025% of the sample goes to the ten largest clones. Sequencing was performed on naive CD4+ T cells from blood. The cell subset or site label of this sample denotes: true naive CD4+ T cells. Receptors were obtained from a young woman in good health.

The chain employs TRBV6-5 and TRBJ1-3; tentatively, D is TRBD1 (5 bases). The V gene's germline CDR1 is MNHEY and CDR2 SVGAGI. This CDR3 spans 15 amino acids. Trimming took 6 bases from V and 0 from J, leaving 12 bases between them. The DNA for the CDR3 is TGTGCCAGCAGGAGGGACGCGAGCTCTGGAAACACCATATATTTT. This codes for CASRRDASSGNTIYF.

This clone was detected only a few times. The rearrangement uses TRBV7-9 and TRBJ2-3; no reliable D call. Germline-derived CDR1 and CDR2 are SEHNR and FQNEAQ (reference sequence). Trimming took 1 base from V and 6 from J, leaving 14 bases between them. This CDR3 spans 15 amino acids. In DNA form, the CDR3 reads TGTGCCAGCAGCTTAGTCGCGGCCAGCCAGGATACGCAGTATTTT. Its protein product is CASSLVAASQDTQYF. The full variable domain, rest sourced from reference TRBV7-9 and TRBJ2-3, is DTGVSQNPRHKITKRGQNVTFRCDPISEHNRLYWYRQTLGQGPEFLTYFQNEAQLEKSRLLSDRFSAERPKGSFSTLEIQRTEQGDSAMYLCASSLVAASQDTQYFGPGTRLTVL.

The chain is built from TRBV11-1 and TRBJ2-1; 8 bases agree with TRBD2. The V gene end was trimmed by 0 bases and the J gene end by 5 bases; junction bases not matched to a gene: 3. The CDR3 totals 15 residues. The germline CDR1 and CDR2 sequences are SGHAT and FQDESV (reference sequence). This CDR3 is CASSLASGSHNEQFF. The CDR3, as DNA: TGTGCCAGCAGCTTAGCCAGCGGGAGCCACAATGAGCAGTTCTTC.

The V and J genes are TRBV19 and TRBJ1-1; maybe TRBD1 (5 bases). CDR1 is LNHDA, CDR2 SQIVND, per germline (reference sequence). The CDR3 has 15 amino acids. Trimming left V 5 bases short and J 4 bases short, with 17 bases between. CDR3 amino acids: CASSGSGTVSTEAFF. The CDR3 DNA sequence: TGTGCCAGTAGTGGATCCGGGACGGTATCCACTGAAGCTTTCTTT.

In its sample, this clone was seen a few times. The identical CDR3 is also encoded by other nucleotide sequences in the sample. The chain has TRBV7-3 and TRBJ2-3; D is uncertain. Germline V gene lookup returns CDR1 SGHTA and CDR2 FQGTGA. This CDR3 comprises 12 residues. V was shortened by 5 bases and J by 3 bases, with 6 bases between the two germline ends. CDR3 loop: CASSPGTDTQYF. DNA of the CDR3: TGTGCCAGCAGCCCCGGAACAGATACGCAGTATTTT. The full variable domain, completed using reference TRBV7-3 and TRBJ2-3, is GAGVSQTPSNKVTEKGKYVELRCDPISGHTALYWYRQSLGQGPEFLIYFQGTGAADDSGLPNDRFFAVRPEGSVSTLKIQRTERGDSAVYLCASSPGTDTQYFGPGTRLTVL.

This clone was seen only a few times. The genes are TRBV7-3 and TRBJ2-7; D unclear. CDR1 SGHTA and CDR2 FQGTGA come from the germline V gene. The CDR3 runs 11 residues. Trimming left V 3 bases short and J 8 bases short, with 8 bases between. The CDR3 DNA is TGTGCCAGCAGCTTGGCTTACCAGCAGTACTTC. The encoded protein is CASSLAYQQYF. Based on the CDR3 plus reference TRBV7-3 and TRBJ2-7, the full variable domain is GAGVSQTPSNKVTEKGKYVELRCDPISGHTALYWYRQSLGQGPEFLIYFQGTGAADDSGLPNDRFFAVRPEGSVSTLKIQRTERGDSAVYLCASSLAYQQYFGPGTRLTVT.

This sequence joins TRBV2 and TRBJ1-1; D is uncertain. CDR3 length: 13 amino acids. The V end was cut by 5 bases, the J end by 4 bases, with 11 bases between. In germline, CDR1 is SNHLY, CDR2 FYNNEI. The CDR3 nucleotides read TGTGCCAGCAGTTTTGACTGGGGCACTGAAGCTTTCTTT. Its translation: CASSFDWGTEAFF.

The chain couples TRBV5-6 to TRBJ2-3; 9 positions match TRBD1. Germline loops: CDR1 SGHDT, CDR2 YYEEEE. The CDR3 length is 16 residues. J lost 2 bases, V lost 4 bases, and 8 bases had no gene match. Here the CDR3 reads CASSQDRGSFTDTQYF. Here the CDR3 DNA reads TGTGCCAGCAGCCAGGACAGGGGAAGTTTCACAGATACGCAGTATTTT.

The gene calls are TRBV14 and TRBJ2-1, with 8 bases identical to TRBD2. The trim removed 5 bases at V and 4 bases at J, leaving 1 base unmatched. Per the germline V gene, CDR1 is SGHDN and CDR2 is FVKESK. This CDR3 region has 13 residues. CDR3 DNA sequence: TGTGCCAGCAGCTCTAGCGGGTACAATGAGCAGTTCTTC. Translation gives CASSSSGYNEQFF.

The rearrangement links TRBV21-1 to TRBJ1-1; the table's TRBD1 call for D was not verified on the DNA. TRBV21-1 is shown as a pseudogene. CDR3 size: 16 residues. CDR3 DNA: TGTGCCAACCACTCGGGACAGGGAAGCATAAACACTGAAGCTTTCTTT. Its translation is CANHSGQGSINTEAFF.

This chain uses TRBV7-2 with TRBJ1-5, with D possibly matching TRBD1 (5 bases). Germline V gene lookup returns CDR1 SGHTA and CDR2 FQGNSA. CDR3 length: 15 amino acids. The V end was cut by 1 base, the J end by 0 bases, with 7 bases between. Written as DNA, the CDR3 is TGTGCCAGCAGCTTAGAAGGGACTAGCAATCAGCCCCAGCATTTT. Its protein is CASSLEGTSNQPQHF.